The 13 T cell receptor beta chains below come from one sample, sequenced in a study of blood T cell repertoires in COVID-19. Assay used: immunoSEQ multiplex PCR; TCRdb lists only in-frame clones, some missing. The sample consists of 150,000 to 200,000 clones, 85% to 90% of them appearing once. The sequenced sample was peripheral blood. Receptors were obtained from a woman of 80 years or more in a cohort sampled during active or convalescent COVID-19.

This clone appeared once. The chain combines TRBV11-3 with TRBJ1-1; D remains unclear. This CDR3 comprises 13 residues. Germline CDR1 reads SGHNT; CDR2 reads YENEEA. Trimming stripped 0 bases from V and 5 bases from J, with 7 bases between. In DNA, the CDR3 is TGTGCCAGCAGCTTAGATACGGGGACTGAAGCTTTCTTT. Translating it yields CASSLDTGTEAFF.

V is TRBV19 and J is TRBJ2-1; TRBD2 aligns across 7 bases. The CDR3 is 18 residues long. CDR1 LNHDA and CDR2 SQIVND come from the germline V gene (reference sequence). V lost 5 bases to trimming and J lost 2 bases; unmatched junction nucleotides: 15. The DNA for the CDR3 is TGTGCCAGTAGTGAATGGACTAGTCTTGATCGTCCCTACAATGAGCAGTTCTTC. This codes for CASSEWTSLDRPYNEQFF.

The chain links TRBV11-2 to TRBJ2-7; the D gene is possibly TRBD2 (6 bases). Per the germline V gene, CDR1 is SGHAT and CDR2 is FQNNGV. The CDR3 extends over 16 amino acids. Trimming removed 0 bases at V and 4 bases at J, with 16 bases between. CDR3 DNA sequence: TGTGCCAGCAGCTTAGATTGGGGGGTATCAATTTACGAGCAGTACGTC. This translates into CASSLDWGVSIYEQYV.

This chain connects TRBV5-6 to TRBJ1-2, with D perhaps matching TRBD1 (6 bases). This CDR3 has 14 amino acids. Trimming removed 0 bases from V and 8 bases from J, with 14 bases in between. Germline V lookup: CDR1 SGHDT, CDR2 YYEEEE. The CDR3 loop is CASSLAGQGFGYTF. DNA for the CDR3: TGTGCCAGCAGCTTGGCTGGGCAGGGGTTCGGCTACACCTTC.

V is TRBV9 and J is TRBJ1-6; D is undetermined. In germline, CDR1 is SGDLS, CDR2 YYNGEE. The CDR3 has 15 residues. The ends were cut back, 3 bases at V and 9 bases at J, with 16 bases in the middle. The CDR3 is CASSAGVEGPSPLHF. CDR3 DNA: TGTGCCAGCAGCGCCGGGGTAGAAGGCCCTTCACCCCTCCACTTT.

The chain employs TRBV6-2 or TRBV6-3 and TRBJ1-2; 7 nucleotides line up with TRBD1. This CDR3 contains 15 residues. The junction had 10 bases not matched to a gene; V was cut back by 2 bases and J by 7 bases. Germline assignment: CDR1 MNHEY and CDR2 SVGEGT. The CDR3 sequence: CASSYPGQASGGYTF. Here the CDR3 DNA reads TGTGCCAGCAGTTACCCAGGACAGGCCTCCGGTGGCTACACCTTC.

The DNA for the CDR3 is TGCGCCAGCACCCAACCCACAGGTCTCTCTGGGGCCAACGTCCTGACTTTC. This gives the protein CASTQPTGLSGANVLTF. The chain combines TRBV5-1 with TRBJ2-6, with D possibly being TRBD1 (5 bases). The germline gives CDR1 SGHRS, CDR2 YFSETQ. This CDR3 has 17 amino acids. V was trimmed by 6 bases and J by 0 bases, leaving 16 bases between them. The whole variable domain, filled in from reference TRBV5-1 and TRBJ2-6, reads KAGVTQTPRYLIKTRGQQVTLSCSPISGHRSVSWYQQTPGQGLQFLFEYFSETQRNKGNFPGRFSGRQFSNSRSEMNVSTLELGDSALYLCASTQPTGLSGANVLTFGAGSRLTVL.

The chain is built from TRBV7-2 and TRBJ2-3, with 9 bases lining up with TRBD2. Germline CDR1 is SGHTA and CDR2 is FQGNSA. The CDR3 is 15 amino acids. V was clipped by 6 bases and J by 5 bases; unmatched bases: 9. This chain's CDR3 is CASRVSGSFGDTQYF. The CDR3 nucleotides are TGTGCCAGCAGGGTTAGCGGGAGCTTCGGAGATACGCAGTATTTT.

In its sample, this clone was seen once. The chain recombines TRBV19 with TRBJ1-2; maybe TRBD1 (6 bases). The V gene's germline CDR1 is LNHDA and CDR2 SQIVND (reference sequence). Trimming took 6 bases from V and 4 from J, leaving 18 bases between them. The CDR3 loop spans 15 amino acids. The DNA of the CDR3 is TGTGCCAGTAGCGGTGACGAATTGGACAGCTATGGCTACACCTTC. This gives the protein CASSGDELDSYGYTF.

This clone was counted a single time. This rearrangement joins TRBV30 to TRBJ1-3, with D maybe TRBD1 (5 bases). V dropped 5 bases and J dropped 1 base, with 15 bases sitting between them. The CDR3 length is 15 residues. The germline V gene encodes CDR1 GTSNPN and CDR2 SVGIG (reference sequence). The CDR3 spells CAWRGKERSGNTIYF. The CDR3 coding sequence is TGTGCCTGGCGGGGGAAGGAAAGATCTGGAAACACCATATATTTT.

The chain recombines TRBV6-4 with TRBJ1-5; 8 positions agree with TRBD1. Germline loops: CDR1 MRHNA, CDR2 SNTAGT. The CDR3 has 19 amino acids. Trimming at V came to 7 bases and at J to 1 base, leaving 18 bases not matched to a gene. This chain's CDR3 is CASTQQSVRGRGSNQPQHF. The CDR3 DNA is TGTGCCAGCACCCAGCAATCGGTCAGGGGGCGCGGAAGCAATCAGCCCCAGCATTTT.

The rearrangement uses TRBV19 and TRBJ1-1; D is ambiguous. Germline lookup yields CDR1 LNHDA and CDR2 SQIVND (reference sequence). The CDR3 covers 13 residues. V was pared by 4 bases and J by 1 base, with 7 bases between. This chain's CDR3 is CASSSTRNTEAFF. The CDR3 nucleotides are TGTGCCAGTAGTAGTACTAGGAACACTGAAGCTTTCTTT.

The chain is built from TRBV5-4 and TRBJ2-7; D call uncertain. Germline CDR1 reads SGHNT; CDR2 reads YYREEE (reference sequence). This CDR3 region has 13 residues. The V end lost 4 bases, the J end lost 1 base, and 9 bases lay between the germline ends. DNA for the CDR3: TGTGCCAGCAGCCCGGGTAGATCCTACGAGCAGTACTTC. Translated, it gives CASSPGRSYEQYF. Combining the CDR3 with reference TRBV5-4 and TRBJ2-7 gives the whole variable domain ETGVTQSPTHLIKTRGQQVTLRCSSQSGHNTVSWYQQALGQGPQFIFQYYREEENGRGNFPPRFSGLQFPNYSSELNVNALELDDSALYLCASSPGRSYEQYFGPGTRLTVT.